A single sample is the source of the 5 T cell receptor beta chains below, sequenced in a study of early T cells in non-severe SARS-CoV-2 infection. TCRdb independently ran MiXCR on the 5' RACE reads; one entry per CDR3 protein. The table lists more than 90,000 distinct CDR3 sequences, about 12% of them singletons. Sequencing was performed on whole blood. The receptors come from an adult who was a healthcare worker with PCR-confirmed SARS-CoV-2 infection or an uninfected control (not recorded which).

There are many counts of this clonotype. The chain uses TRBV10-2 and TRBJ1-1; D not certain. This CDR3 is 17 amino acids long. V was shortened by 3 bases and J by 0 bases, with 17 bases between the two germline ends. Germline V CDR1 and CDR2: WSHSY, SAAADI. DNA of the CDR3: TGCGCCAGCAGTGACTGGGGTGGCAGTAAGATGAACACTGAAGCTTTCTTT. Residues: CASSDWGGSKMNTEAFF.

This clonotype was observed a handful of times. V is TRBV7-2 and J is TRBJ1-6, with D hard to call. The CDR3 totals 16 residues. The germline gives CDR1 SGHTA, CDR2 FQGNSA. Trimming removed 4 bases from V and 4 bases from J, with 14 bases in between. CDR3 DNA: TGTGCCAGCAGCTCACAGCCACGCAGTTATAATTCACCCCTCCACTTT. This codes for CASSSQPRSYNSPLHF.

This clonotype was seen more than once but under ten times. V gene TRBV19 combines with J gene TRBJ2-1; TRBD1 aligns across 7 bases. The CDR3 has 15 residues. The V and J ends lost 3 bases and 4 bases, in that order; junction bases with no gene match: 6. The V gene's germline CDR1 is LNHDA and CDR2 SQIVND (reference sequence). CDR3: CASSIGTVPYNEQFF. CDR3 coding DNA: TGTGCCAGTAGTATCGGGACAGTACCATACAATGAGCAGTTCTTC.

CDR3: CASSLIQGNNSPLHF. The DNA for the CDR3 is TGTGCCAGCAGTTTAATCCAGGGAAATAATTCACCCCTCCACTTT. V gene TRBV28 combines with J gene TRBJ1-6, with D possibly TRBD1 on 5 matching bases. Germline values: CDR1 MDHEN, CDR2 SYDVKM. This CDR3 has 15 amino acids. Trimming removed 2 bases at V and 5 bases at J, with 10 bases between.

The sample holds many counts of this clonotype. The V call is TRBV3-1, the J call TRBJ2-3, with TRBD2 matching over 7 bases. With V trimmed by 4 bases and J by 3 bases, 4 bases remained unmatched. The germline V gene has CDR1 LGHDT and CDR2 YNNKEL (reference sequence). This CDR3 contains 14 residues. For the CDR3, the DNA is TGTGCCAGCAGCCCTGGACTAGTTACAGATACGCAGTATTTT. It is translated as CASSPGLVTDTQYF.